A selection of T cell receptor beta chains follows, all from one sample in a study of T cell clones after liver transplantation. Repertoires were generated with immunoSEQ multiplex PCR, while TCRdb's copy carries only in-frame clones and drops some. This sample yields some 80,000 clones, of which roughly 80% are seen a single time; 2.1% belongs to the top ten. The source material was CD4+ T cells from blood, sampled roughly 48 months after liver transplant. Receptors were obtained from a human patient who received a liver transplant. Some T cells may arise from the graft donor. Each CDR3 is given with its conserved first and last residue. D genes are given only for firm matches. Rows may omit the clone size; those that give it use once, few, many or a size class.

V gene,clone size,J gene,D gene,CDR3 DNA,CDR3 protein
TRBV7-2,few,TRBJ1-2,TRBD1,TGTGCCAGCAGCCCTCGGACAGGGCACACCTATGGCTACACCTTC,CASSPRTGHTYGYTF
TRBV6-5,NA,TRBJ2-7,TRBD2,TGTGCCAGCAGTATTCTAGCGGGAGGGCCCAGCGAGCAGTACTTC,CASSILAGGPSEQYF
TRBV23-1,NA,TRBJ2-4,NA,TGCGCCAGCAGTCAATTTTACAGCCCGCAAAACATTCAGTACTTC,CASSQFYSPQNIQYF
TRBV10-3,NA,TRBJ1-5,NA,TGTGCCATCAGTGACACGGTGCGGGGTCAGCCCCAGCATTTT,CAISDTVRGQPQHF
TRBV5-7,NA,TRBJ2-7,NA,TGTGCCAGCAGCCAAGGGGGGGGGTCGGGCGAGCAGTACTTC,CASSQGGGSGEQYF
TRBV9,few,TRBJ2-7,NA,TGTGCCAGCAGCGTGGACAACAGCTACGAGCAGTACTTC,CASSVDNSYEQYF
TRBV19,NA,TRBJ1-6,TRBD1,TGTGCCAGTAGTATCCAGGACAGGCCCCTCCACTTT,CASSIQDRPLHF
TRBV19,NA,TRBJ2-3,NA,TGTGCCAGTAGTATAGGGGGGGACGACACAGATACGCAGTATTTT,CASSIGGDDTDTQYF
TRBV6-5,NA,TRBJ2-7,NA,TGTGCCAGCAGTTACTCTCGCAGGGGGGCGCACGAGCAGTACTTC,CASSYSRRGAHEQYF
TRBV11-1,NA,TRBJ2-3,TRBD1,TGTGCCAGCAGCTTAGGGGTCGACAGGGGCACAGATACGCAGTATTTT,CASSLGVDRGTDTQYF
TRBV7-2,few,TRBJ1-2,NA,TGTGCCAGCAGCCCCCAGACGAAAGGCTACACCTTC,CASSPQTKGYTF
TRBV6-4,NA,TRBJ1-1,NA,TGTGCCAGCAGTGACACAAACAAGAACACTGAAGCTTTCTTT,CASSDTNKNTEAFF
TRBV7-3,NA,TRBJ2-1,NA,TGTGCCAGCAGCTTTCTAGGCGGGAATGAGCAGTTCTTC,CASSFLGGNEQFF
TRBV27,NA,TRBJ2-1,NA,TGTGCCAGCAGTTTTGGCCTAGCGATATACAATGAGCAGTTCTTC,CASSFGLAIYNEQFF
TRBV6-6,NA,TRBJ2-1,TRBD1,TGTGCCAGCAGCCAGAACCCGGGACAGAGATACAATGAGCAGTTCTTC,CASSQNPGQRYNEQFF
TRBV6-5,NA,TRBJ1-1,NA,TGTGCCAGCAGGTCAGTGAGGACTGAAGCTTTCTTT,CASRSVRTEAFF
TRBV5-1,NA,TRBJ1-2,NA,TGCGCCAGCAGCTTGGACAGGACAGCTTATGGCTACACCTTC,CASSLDRTAYGYTF
TRBV11-2,few,TRBJ2-1,NA,TGTGCCAGCAGACACTCATGGGGCGCGGATGAGCAGTTCTTC,CASRHSWGADEQFF
TRBV9,NA,TRBJ2-2,TRBD1,TGTGCCAGCAGCGTCGGACCAGGGGGCGGCACCGGGGAGCTGTTTTTT,CASSVGPGGGTGELFF
TRBV6-5,NA,TRBJ1-1,NA,TGTGCCAGCAGTTACTCGCAGTGGGAGGGGACTGAAGCTTTCTTT,CASSYSQWEGTEAFF
TRBV15,NA,TRBJ1-2,NA,TGTGCCACCAGCAGAGATCGCGAATATGGTAATGGCTACACCTTC,CATSRDREYGNGYTF
TRBV5-1,NA,TRBJ1-4,NA,TGCGCCAGCAAGGCCGGGGTTTCTAGTGAAAAACTGTTTTTT,CASKAGVSSEKLFF
TRBV7-2,NA,TRBJ2-3,NA,TGTGCCAGCAGCATTACCACAGATACGCAGTATTTT,CASSITTDTQYF
TRBV19,NA,TRBJ1-3,NA,TGTGCCAGTAAGGTGACAGAAGGAAACACCATATATTTT,CASKVTEGNTIYF
TRBV4-3,NA,TRBJ1-5,NA,TGCGCCAGCAGCCAAGATTTTGGCGGGGTGGGCAATCAGCCCCAGCATTTT,CASSQDFGGVGNQPQHF
TRBV27,NA,TRBJ2-2,NA,TGTGCCAGCAGTTTAAGGGGGGCCTCTATAGCGAGCGCCGGGACTCGCGTGGAGCTGTTTTTT,CASSLRGASIASAGTRVELFF